This T cell receptor (beta chain) emerged from a study of cytomegalovirus exposure and HLA in healthy donors. The study sampled nominally healthy donors, though unrecorded immune exposures were likely. Turning to this clone: Its antigen is as yet unknown. An end of the junction differs from the germline gene, which may be a read error.

Primers included in the PCR were 60 Vbeta and 13 Jbeta primers. Measured with immunoSEQ multiplex PCR; TCRdb has only the in-frame clones, and not every one. The sample features under 120,000 clones, with about 0.58% in its top ten. Findings of the study overall: A later look showed TCR association rates differing by HLA locus, highest for DRB1 and lowest for HLA-C.

The receptor was derived from a man aged 45-65 years in good health and CMV-seronegative. Sequenced material: PBMCs.

CDR3 nucleotides: TGTGCCAGCGGTGAACCTAGCGGGAGGGCCGGTGAGACCCAGTACTTC. As protein: CASGEPSGRAGETQYF. The chain couples TRBV2 to TRBJ2-5; 12 bases map to TRBD2. The V gene's germline CDR1 is SNHLY and CDR2 FYNNEI. The CDR3 consists of 16 residues.